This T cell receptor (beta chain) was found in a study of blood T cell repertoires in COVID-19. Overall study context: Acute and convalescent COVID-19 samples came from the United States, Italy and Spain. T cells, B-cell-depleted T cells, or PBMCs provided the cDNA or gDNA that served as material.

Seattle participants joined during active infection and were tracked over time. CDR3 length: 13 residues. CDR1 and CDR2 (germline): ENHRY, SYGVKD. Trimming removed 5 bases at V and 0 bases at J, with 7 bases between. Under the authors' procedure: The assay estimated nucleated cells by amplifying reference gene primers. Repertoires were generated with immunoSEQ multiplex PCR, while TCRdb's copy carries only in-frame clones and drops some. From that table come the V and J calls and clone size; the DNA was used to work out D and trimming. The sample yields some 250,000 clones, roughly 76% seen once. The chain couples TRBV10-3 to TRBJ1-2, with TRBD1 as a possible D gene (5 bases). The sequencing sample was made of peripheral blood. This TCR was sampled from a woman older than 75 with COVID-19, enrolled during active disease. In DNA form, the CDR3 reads TGTGCCATCAGTAGGGGCTCTAACTATGGCTACACCTTC. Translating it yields CAISRGSNYGYTF.